Below are 7 T cell receptor beta chains sequenced from a single sample in a study of T cell changes during pregnancy in multiple sclerosis. TCRdb keeps only in-frame clones here, not all; method: immunoSEQ multiplex PCR. The sample contains 70,000 to 80,000 clones, 90% to 95% of which appear only once. The sample in question was peripheral blood, obtained in the first trimester of pregnancy. The receptors were gathered from a female donor with multiple sclerosis, enrolled in a pregnancy study.

V and J are TRBV5-8 and TRBJ1-5; TRBD1 agrees at 8 bases. CDR3 length: 16 amino acids. The V gene end was trimmed by 4 bases and the J gene end by 1 base; junction bases not matched to a gene: 7. CDR1 and CDR2 (germline): SGHTS, YDEGEE. This chain's CDR3 is CASSPRDRRSNQPQHF. CDR3 nucleotide sequence: TGTGCCAGCAGCCCCCGGGACAGGAGGAGCAATCAGCCCCAGCATTTT.

V is TRBV6-1 and J is TRBJ2-1; D is uncertain. V was clipped by 0 bases and J by 2 bases, with 8 bases between them. The CDR3 is 15 residues long. Germline loops: CDR1 MNHNS, CDR2 SASEGT. Here the CDR3 reads CASSEAGPPYNEQFF. In nucleotides, the CDR3 is TGTGCCAGCAGTGAAGCGGGCCCTCCCTACAATGAGCAGTTCTTC.

The genes are TRBV1 and TRBJ1-2; the table's TRBD1 call for D was not verified on the DNA. TRBV1 is shown as a pseudogene. CDR3 size: 15 residues. For the CDR3, the DNA is TGCACCAGCAGCCAAGATCTAGCAGGGGGTTATGGCTACACCTTC. Residues: CTSSQDLAGGYGYTF.

The J gene is TRBJ1-1, the V gene TRBV4-1, with D perhaps matching TRBD1 (6 bases). The germline V gene has CDR1 MGHRA and CDR2 YSYEKL. CDR3 length: 15 amino acids. V lost 0 bases to trimming and J lost 4 bases, with 12 bases between them. As DNA, the CDR3 is TGCGCCAGCAGCCAAGATGCGGGGGCAAGCACTGAAGCTTTCTTT. It yields the protein CASSQDAGASTEAFF.

This rearrangement joins TRBV29-1 to TRBJ2-7, with D possibly being TRBD1 (6 bases). The CDR3 contains 13 residues. Trimming left V 3 bases short and J 0 bases short, with 9 bases between. The germline gives CDR1 SQVTM, CDR2 ANQGSEA. The CDR3 DNA sequence: TGCAGCGTTGAGGCAGGGGTCTCCTACGAGCAGTACTTC. Translated: CSVEAGVSYEQYF.

J is TRBJ2-3 and V is TRBV27; TRBD2 might be the D (6 bases). Trimming left V 10 bases short and J 8 bases short, with 19 bases between. Germline V CDR1 and CDR2: MNHEY, SMNVEV (reference sequence). The CDR3 extends over 13 amino acids. For the CDR3, the DNA is TGTGCCACCACCGCGGGACCGCTCGCTACGCAGTATTTT. It codes for CATTAGPLATQYF.

The gene calls are TRBV2 and TRBJ2-2, with 9 bases matching TRBD1. Germline V gene lookup returns CDR1 SNHLY and CDR2 FYNNEI. The CDR3 spans 15 residues. J gave up 5 bases and V 4 bases, and 5 bases lay outside the gene matches. The CDR3 is CASSGYRGRTGELFF. The CDR3 DNA reads as TGTGCCAGCAGTGGGTACAGGGGGCGGACCGGGGAGCTGTTTTTT.